This T cell receptor beta chain derives from a study of CD8 T cells in ankylosing spondylitis. Study-level findings and limits: Earlier authors reported some of these motif variants in reactive arthritis synovial fluid and blood. Disease-linked clones displayed a CD8+ phenotype and appeared relatively rarely in peripheral blood. Characteristic, it appeared, of ankylosing spondylitis blood was a TCR beta motif of several highly homologous variants. Significant enrichment of disease-linked clones was reportedly seen in matched ankylosing spondylitis synovial fluid.

The V gene end was trimmed by 5 bases and the J gene end by 10 bases; junction bases not matched to a gene: 17. The V gene's germline CDR1 is MNHNS and CDR2 SASEGT. This CDR3 region has 17 residues. This clonotype turned up a few times. As yet, its antigen is unknown. Quantitative molecular-barcoded 5'-RACE generated the TCR beta libraries. TCRdb analysed the 5' RACE reads with MiXCR anew, one entry per CDR3 protein. The data show some 200,000 distinct CDR3 sequences, 6% to 8% seen once. The TCR sequence derives from a male donor with ankylosing spondylitis. The chain combines TRBV6-1 with TRBJ2-4, with TRBD1 matching over 10 bases. Source material: blood, either unsorted or a sorted T cell fraction (not recorded which). CDR3 nucleotide sequence: TGTGCCAGCAGTATTTATCGGGGGGGGACAGGGGCACAGATTCAGTACTTC. It is translated as CASSIYRGGTGAQIQYF.